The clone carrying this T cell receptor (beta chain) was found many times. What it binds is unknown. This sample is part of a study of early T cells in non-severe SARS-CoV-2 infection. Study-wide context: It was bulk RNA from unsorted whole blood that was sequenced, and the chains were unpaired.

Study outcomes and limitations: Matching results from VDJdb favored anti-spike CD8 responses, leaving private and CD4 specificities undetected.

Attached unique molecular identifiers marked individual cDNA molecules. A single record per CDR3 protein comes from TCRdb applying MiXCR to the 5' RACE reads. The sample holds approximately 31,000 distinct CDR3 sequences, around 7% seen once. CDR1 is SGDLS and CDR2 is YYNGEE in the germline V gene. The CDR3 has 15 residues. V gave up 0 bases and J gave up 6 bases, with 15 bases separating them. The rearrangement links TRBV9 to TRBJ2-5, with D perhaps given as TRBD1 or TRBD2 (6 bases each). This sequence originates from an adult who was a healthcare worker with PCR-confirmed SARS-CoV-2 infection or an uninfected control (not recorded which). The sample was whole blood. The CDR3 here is CASSVGFSGGQTQYF. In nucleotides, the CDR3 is TGTGCCAGCAGCGTAGGATTCAGTGGGGGGCAGACCCAGTACTTC.